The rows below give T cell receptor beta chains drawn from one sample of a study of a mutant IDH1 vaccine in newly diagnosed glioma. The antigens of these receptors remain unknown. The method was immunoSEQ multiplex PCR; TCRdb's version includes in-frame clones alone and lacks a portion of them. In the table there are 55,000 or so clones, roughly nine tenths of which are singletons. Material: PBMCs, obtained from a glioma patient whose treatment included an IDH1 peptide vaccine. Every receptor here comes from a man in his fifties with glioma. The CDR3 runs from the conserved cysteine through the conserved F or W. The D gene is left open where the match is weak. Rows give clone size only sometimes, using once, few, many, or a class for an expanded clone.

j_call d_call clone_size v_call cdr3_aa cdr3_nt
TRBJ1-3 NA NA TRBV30 CAWSLGNTIYF TGTGCCTGGAGTCTTGGAAACACCATATATTTT
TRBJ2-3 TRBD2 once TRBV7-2 CASSFRGGTDTQYF TGTGCCAGCAGCTTCCGGGGGGGCACAGATACGCAGTATTTT
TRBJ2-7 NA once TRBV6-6 CASSYPTGRHGYEQYF TGTGCCAGCAGTTACCCGACGGGACGGCATGGCTACGAGCAGTACTTC
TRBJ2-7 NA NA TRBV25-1 CASSEWGGDRDYEQYF TGTGCCAGCAGTGAATGGGGAGGTGACAGGGACTACGAGCAGTACTTC
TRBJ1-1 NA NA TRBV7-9 CASSLTVGQRAFF TGTGCCAGCAGCTTAACAGTAGGGCAGAGGGCTTTCTTT
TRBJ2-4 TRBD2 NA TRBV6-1 CASSEFGEGAKNIQYF TGTGCCAGCAGTGAATTTGGGGAGGGGGCCAAAAACATTCAGTACTTC
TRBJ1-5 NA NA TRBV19 CASSIATDWYSNQPQHF TGTGCCAGTAGTATCGCCACGGATTGGTATAGCAATCAGCCCCAGCATTTT
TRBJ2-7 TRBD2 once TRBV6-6 CASRLAGDSYEQYF TGTGCCAGCAGACTAGCGGGGGACTCCTACGAGCAGTACTTC
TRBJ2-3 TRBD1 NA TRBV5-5 CASSLRTGGNTDTQYF TGTGCCAGCAGCCTACGGACAGGGGGCAACACAGATACGCAGTATTTT
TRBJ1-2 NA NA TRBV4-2 CASSQTRGNYGYTF TGTGCCAGCAGCCAGACCCGGGGAAACTATGGCTACACCTTC
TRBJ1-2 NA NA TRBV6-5 CASSYSSGRGGYTF TGTGCCAGCAGTTACTCTTCGGGTCGGGGCGGCTACACCTTC
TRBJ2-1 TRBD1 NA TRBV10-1 CASSEAQGAYNEQFF TGCGCCAGCAGTGAAGCCCAGGGGGCCTACAATGAGCAGTTCTTC
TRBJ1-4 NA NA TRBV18 CASSPNREGEKLFF TGTGCCAGCTCACCAAACAGGGAAGGTGAAAAACTGTTTTTT
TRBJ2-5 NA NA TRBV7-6 CASSTRDGQETQYF TGTGCCAGCAGCACTAGGGACGGGCAAGAGACCCAGTACTTC
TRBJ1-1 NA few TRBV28 CASKVLEGRTNTEAFF TGTGCCAGCAAGGTTCTAGAGGGACGGACGAACACTGAAGCTTTCTTT
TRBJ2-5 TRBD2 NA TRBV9 CASSDGTSIQETQYF TGTGCCAGCAGCGATGGGACTAGCATTCAAGAGACCCAGTACTTC
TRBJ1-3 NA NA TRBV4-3 CASSLEGSSGNTIYF TGCGCCAGCAGCCTTGAAGGGAGCTCTGGAAACACCATATATTTT
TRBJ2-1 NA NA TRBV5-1 CASSLVVASYNEQFF TGCGCCAGCAGCTTGGTGGTAGCGTCCTACAATGAGCAGTTCTTC
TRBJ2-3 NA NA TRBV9 CASSVGIYRPDTQYF TGTGCCAGCAGCGTAGGTATATACAGGCCAGATACGCAGTATTTT
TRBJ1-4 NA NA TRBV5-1 CASSTRGDSEKLFF TGCGCCAGCAGCACCAGGGGTGATAGTGAAAAACTGTTTTTT
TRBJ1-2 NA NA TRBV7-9 CASSLNSEQIYGYTF TGTGCCAGCAGCTTAAACTCGGAACAGATCTATGGCTACACCTTC
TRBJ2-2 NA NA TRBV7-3 CASSFSNSGELFF TGTGCCAGCAGCTTTAGTAACTCCGGGGAGCTGTTTTTT
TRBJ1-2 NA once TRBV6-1 CASSERGKTLPIDYGYTF TGTGCCAGCAGTGAAAGGGGCAAGACATTGCCCATCGACTATGGCTACACCTTC
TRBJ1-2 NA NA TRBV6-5 CASSYPGGYTF TGTGCCAGCAGTTACCCCGGGGGCTACACCTTC
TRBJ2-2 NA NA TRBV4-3 CASSQDIAGAGGELFF TGCGCCAGCAGCCAAGATATAGCCGGGGCAGGCGGGGAGCTGTTTTTT
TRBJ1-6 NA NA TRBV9 CASSVMGQSSYNSPLHF TGTGCCAGCAGCGTTATGGGCCAAAGCTCCTATAATTCACCCCTCCACTTT
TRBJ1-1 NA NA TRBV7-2 CASSLDSTEAFF TGTGCCAGCAGCCTGGACAGCACTGAAGCTTTCTTT
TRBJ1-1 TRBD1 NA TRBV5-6 CASSSRTGDEINEAFF TGTGCCAGCAGCTCAAGGACAGGGGACGAGATAAATGAAGCTTTCTTT
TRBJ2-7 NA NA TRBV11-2 CASNFGGREQYF TGTGCCAGCAACTTTGGGGGTCGCGAGCAGTACTTC
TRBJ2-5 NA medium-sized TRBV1 CTSRGGTSGRRGETQYF TGCACCAGCAGGGGCGGGACTAGCGGGAGAAGGGGAGAGACCCAGTACTTC
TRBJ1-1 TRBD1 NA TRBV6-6 CASSQGGSSTEAFF TGTGCCAGCAGTCAAGGGGGCAGCAGCACTGAAGCTTTCTTT
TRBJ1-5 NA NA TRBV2 CASSVEGQPQHF TGTGCCAGCAGTGTGGAAGGGCAGCCCCAGCATTTT
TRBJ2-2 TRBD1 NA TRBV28 CASSLPLQGLGTGELFF TGTGCCAGCAGTTTACCCCTACAGGGGTTGGGGACCGGGGAGCTGTTTTTT
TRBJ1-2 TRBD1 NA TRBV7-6 CASSRGQSPDLNYGYTF TGTGCCAGCAGCAGGGGACAGAGTCCTGACCTTAACTATGGCTACACCTTC
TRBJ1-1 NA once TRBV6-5 CASYRDNTEAFF TGTGCCAGCTACAGGGATAACACTGAAGCTTTCTTT
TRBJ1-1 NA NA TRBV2 CASSGNTRRTEAFF TGTGCCAGCAGTGGGAACACCAGGAGAACTGAAGCTTTCTTT
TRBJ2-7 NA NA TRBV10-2 CASSETRREQYF TGCGCCAGCAGTGAGACCAGGAGGGAGCAGTACTTC
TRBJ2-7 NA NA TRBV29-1 CSVEEEDTYEQYF TGCAGCGTTGAAGAAGAAGACACCTACGAGCAGTACTTC
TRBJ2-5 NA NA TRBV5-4 CASSLGYQETQYF TGTGCCAGCAGCTTGGGATACCAAGAGACCCAGTACTTC
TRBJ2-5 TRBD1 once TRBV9 CASSVAGQRETQYF TGTGCCAGCAGCGTAGCGGGACAGAGGGAGACCCAGTACTTC
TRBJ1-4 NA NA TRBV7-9 CASSYGIGAINEKLFF TGTGCCAGCAGCTACGGCATCGGGGCGATTAATGAAAAACTGTTTTTT
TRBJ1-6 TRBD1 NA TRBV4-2 CASSQGDRNTYNSPLHF TGTGCCAGCAGCCAAGGGGACAGGAACACCTATAATTCACCCCTCCACTTT